In its sample, the clone carrying this TCR beta chain was seen a few times. Its matching antigen is unknown. The treatment here: roughly 10-day PBMC culture with coronavirus spike peptide pools or control peptides (ViraFEST assay). Negative selection yielded CD4+ T cells from day-10 cultures. These data are taken from a study of vaccination and CD4 T cells after COVID-19. Turning to the study itself: Stimuli were overlapping spike peptide pools of SARS-CoV-2 and three common cold coronaviruses (HCoV-NL63, HCoV-OC43, HCoV-229E). Control cultures were given a CEFX pool, an HIV-1 Nef pool, or no peptide.

V was pared by 0 bases and J by 7 bases, with 13 bases between. This CDR3 comprises 14 residues. Per germline, CDR1 DFQATT and CDR2 SNEGSKA (reference sequence). Cultured CD4+ T-cell DNA underwent Oncomine TCR Beta short-read sequencing. One entry per CDR3 protein, called by TCRdb with MiXCR from the PCR reads. The sample includes roughly 16,000 distinct CDR3 sequences, over 45% seen only once; the top ten take 12%. The sample was CD4+ T cells from blood, cultured in vitro. This TCR came from a human donor who had recovered from COVID-19. The chain carries TRBV20-1 and TRBJ1-3, with a weak D call TRBD1 (6 bases). The CDR3 loop is CSARDLAGVNTIYF. Written as DNA, the CDR3 is TGCAGTGCTAGAGATTTGGCAGGGGTTAACACCATATATTTT.